These 2 T cell receptor beta chains share one sample of origin, sequenced in a study of cytotoxic CD8 clonotypes in ibrutinib-treated CLL. The table came from immunoSEQ multiplex PCR; TCRdb's copy has only in-frame clones and leaves some out. The sample has approximately 97,000 clones; around 77% are singletons. Source: PBMCs, taken after 24 months of ibrutinib treatment. The receptors come from a human donor with chronic lymphocytic leukemia.

The V gene is TRBV28, the J gene TRBJ1-2; a possible D gene is TRBD1 (5 bases). Trimming took 6 bases from V and 3 from J, leaving 17 bases between them. The CDR3 is 15 residues long. Germline lookup yields CDR1 MDHEN and CDR2 SYDVKM. DNA of the CDR3: TGTGCCAGCAGCCCGCCGAGACAGACCTACTATGGCTACACCTTC. This translates into CASSPPRQTYYGYTF.

The rearrangement joins TRBV6-6 to TRBJ1-1, with unresolved D. The germline CDR1 and CDR2 sequences are MNHNY and SVGAGI (reference sequence). The CDR3 is 11 residues long. V lost 6 bases, J lost 2 bases, and 4 bases lay in between. CDR3 in DNA: TGTGCCAGCAGAACTAACACTGAAGCTTTCTTT. Translation gives CASRTNTEAFF.